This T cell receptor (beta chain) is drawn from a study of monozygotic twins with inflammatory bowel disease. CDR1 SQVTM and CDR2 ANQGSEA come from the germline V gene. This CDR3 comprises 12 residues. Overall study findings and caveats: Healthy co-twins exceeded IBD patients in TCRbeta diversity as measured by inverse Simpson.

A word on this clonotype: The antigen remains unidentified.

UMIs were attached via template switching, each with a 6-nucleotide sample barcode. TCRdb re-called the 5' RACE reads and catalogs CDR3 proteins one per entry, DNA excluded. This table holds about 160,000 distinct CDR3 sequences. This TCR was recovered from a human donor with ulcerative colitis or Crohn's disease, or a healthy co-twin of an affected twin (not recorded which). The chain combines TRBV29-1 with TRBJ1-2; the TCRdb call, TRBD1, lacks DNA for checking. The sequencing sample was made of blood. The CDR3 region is CSVVDRGRGYTF.